These 18 T cell receptor beta chains came from one sample sequenced in a study of blood T cell repertoires in COVID-19. Clones were read by immunoSEQ multiplex PCR, and TCRdb kept only the in-frame ones, dropping some. The sample records around 100,000 clones, 85% to 90% being singletons. Sequencing input: peripheral blood. The receptor set was obtained from a woman aged 50 to 65 with acute or convalescent COVID-19.

This chain connects TRBV4-1 to TRBJ1-5; 9 nucleotides line up with TRBD1. Germline V gene data show CDR1 as MGHRA and CDR2 as YSYEKL. The J segment lost 5 bases and the V segment lost 5 bases, leaving 7 bases of the junction unmatched. This CDR3 contains 15 residues. The CDR3 nucleotides are TGCGCCAGCAGCGATATAGACAGGGGGTATCAGCCCCAGCATTTT. Residues: CASSDIDRGYQPQHF.

This clone was counted once. The chain uses TRBV2 and TRBJ2-2, with 7 bases aligning to TRBD2. J was trimmed by 5 bases and V by 3 bases; bases with no gene match: 3. The CDR3 has 14 amino acids. CDR1 is SNHLY, CDR2 FYNNEI, per germline. The CDR3 DNA reads as TGTGCCAGCAGTGAGGGGGGGAGGACCGGGGAGCTGTTTTTT. Translated: CASSEGGRTGELFF.

The chain links TRBV27 to TRBJ2-7; 13 bases are shared with TRBD2. The germline CDR1 and CDR2 sequences are MNHEY and SMNVEV (reference sequence). Germline trimming cut 3 bases from V and 2 bases from J; bases unmatched to any gene: 1. This CDR3 has 15 residues. In DNA form, the CDR3 reads TGTGCCAGCAGTTTCGGACTAGCGGGAGCCTACGAGCAGTACTTC. Protein: CASSFGLAGAYEQYF.

To note about this clone: This specimen includes other DNA sequences encoding the same CDR3. The chain recombines TRBV24-1 with TRBJ1-1, with a weak D call TRBD1 (6 bases). The V and J ends lost 5 bases and 1 base respectively, with 7 bases between them. The CDR3 sequence is 13 residues long. Germline V lookup: CDR1 KGHDR, CDR2 SFDVKD. The DNA for the CDR3 is TGTGCCACCAGTGGGACAGAGAACACTGAAGCTTTCTTT. Translated, it gives CATSGTENTEAFF.

The chain carries TRBV2 and TRBJ1-5; perhaps TRBD1 as D (5 bases). Germline lookup yields CDR1 SNHLY and CDR2 FYNNEI. The CDR3 spans 13 residues. V lost 5 bases and J 6 bases, leaving 11 bases between the germline ends. This CDR3 is CASSIQGGQPQHF. CDR3 DNA: TGTGCCAGCAGTATCCAGGGAGGTCAGCCCCAGCATTTT.

V is TRBV2 and J is TRBJ2-3; D unresolved. The CDR3 length is 14 residues. Germline CDR1 reads SNHLY; CDR2 reads FYNNEI. Trimming pared 9 bases from V and 0 bases from J, leaving 13 bases between. The CDR3 nucleotides read TGTGCCAGTTCTAGAGCGTTCAGCACAGATACGCAGTATTTT. Translation: CASSRAFSTDTQYF.

The CDR3 nucleotides are TGTGCCAGCAGCTTGGGTAGGAGCTCCTACGAGCAGTACTTC. This translates into CASSLGRSSYEQYF. The chain links TRBV5-4 to TRBJ2-7, with D hard to call. This CDR3 has 14 residues. Trimming left V 0 bases short and J 0 bases short, with 7 bases between. Germline V gene sequence: CDR1 SGHNT, CDR2 YYREEE (reference sequence).

This rearrangement joins TRBV7-6 to TRBJ2-1; TRBD2 aligns across 11 bases. J lost 8 bases, V lost 3 bases, and 0 bases had no gene match. CDR1 and CDR2 from the germline V gene are SGHVS and FNYEAQ. CDR3 length: 13 amino acids. The chain's CDR3 is CASSFSGRDEQFF. CDR3 DNA: TGTGCCAGCAGCTTTAGCGGGAGGGATGAGCAGTTCTTC.

The chain couples TRBV9 to TRBJ1-1; D call uncertain. CDR3 size: 13 residues. In germline, CDR1 is SGDLS, CDR2 YYNGEE. Trimming cost V 6 bases and J 0 bases, with 9 bases left between them. This CDR3 reads CASNREMNTEAFF. CDR3 in DNA: TGTGCCAGCAATCGGGAAATGAACACTGAAGCTTTCTTT.

This clone has only one observation. One end of the junction varies from germline; a read error may be responsible. The rearrangement uses TRBV4-1 and TRBJ1-2, with TRBD1 identical over 8 bases. Germline CDR1 reads MGHRA; CDR2 reads YSYEKL. The CDR3 is 12 amino acids. CDR3 nucleotide sequence: TGCGCCAGCAGCCACAACAGGGGGGGTTACTCCTTC. It codes for CASSHNRGGYSF.

The chain has TRBV28 and TRBJ1-2; D might be TRBD1 (5 bases). V dropped 6 bases and J dropped 1 base, with 12 bases sitting between them. Germline V gene sequence: CDR1 MDHEN, CDR2 SYDVKM. The CDR3 covers 14 residues. The chain's CDR3 is CASSPGGGNYGYTF. CDR3 sequence (DNA): TGTGCCAGCAGCCCCGGGGGGGGTAACTATGGCTACACCTTC.

The chain couples TRBV3-1 (or the pseudogene TRBV3-2) to TRBJ1-3, with a weak D call TRBD1 (5 bases). Germline lookup yields CDR1 LGHDT and CDR2 YNNKEL (reference sequence). Trimming shortened V by 8 bases and J by 2 bases, and 16 bases separated the two germline ends. The CDR3 has 15 residues. As DNA, the CDR3 is TGTGCCAGCGCGAGAGACAGTACCCCTGGAAACACCATATATTTT. This gives the protein CASARDSTPGNTIYF.

CDR3 region: CASKPGGSSYNSPLHF. The CDR3 nucleotides are TGTGCCAGTAAACCGGGAGGGAGCTCCTATAATTCACCCCTCCACTTT. This chain joins TRBV19 and TRBJ1-6; no reliable D call. The CDR3 runs to 16 residues. V gave up 7 bases and J gave up 0 bases, with 13 bases separating them. Germline CDR1 LNHDA, CDR2 SQIVND (reference sequence).

This clone was recorded only once. The rearrangement joins TRBV5-1 to TRBJ1-6; TRBD1 is a possible D gene (5 bases). Germline CDR1 and CDR2: SGHRS and YFSETQ. CDR3 length equals 14 residues. The V gene lost 3 bases and the J gene lost 7 bases, with 11 bases spanning the gap. CDR3 sequence: CASSSGRGNSPLHF. The CDR3 nucleotides are TGCGCCAGCAGCTCAGGGCGAGGAAATTCACCCCTCCACTTT.

This clone was seen only once. The chain links TRBV13 to TRBJ1-4, with 10 positions matching TRBD1. This CDR3 has 15 amino acids. V trimming: 0 bases; J trimming: 5 bases; junction bases outside the gene matches: 0. The germline CDR1 and CDR2 sequences are PRHDT and FYEKMQ (reference sequence). The CDR3 coding sequence is TGTGCCAGCAGCTTAGGGACAGGGGGCAATGAAAAACTGTTTTTT. It codes for CASSLGTGGNEKLFF.

This rearrangement joins TRBV4-1 to TRBJ1-2; no definite D call. V lost 0 bases and J 0 bases, leaving 11 bases between the germline ends. Germline V gene data show CDR1 as MGHRA and CDR2 as YSYEKL. The CDR3 runs 16 residues. CDR3 sequence reads: CASSQDTAPANYGYTF. The CDR3 DNA reads as TGCGCCAGCAGCCAAGATACAGCTCCAGCTAACTATGGCTACACCTTC.

The J gene is TRBJ1-2, the V gene TRBV9; D is possibly TRBD1 (5 bases). V shed 3 bases and J shed 4 bases, with 13 bases lying between them. Germline CDR1 is SGDLS and CDR2 is YYNGEE. The length of the CDR3 is 14 residues. The CDR3 DNA is TGTGCCAGCAGCGCAGATACAGGCTTCTATGGCTACACCTTC. The encoded protein is CASSADTGFYGYTF.

The chain is built from TRBV5-4 and TRBJ2-7, with 8 bases matching TRBD1. Looked up from germline, CDR1 is SGHNT and CDR2 is YYREEE (reference sequence). This CDR3 is built from 16 residues. J was trimmed by 2 bases and V by 4 bases; bases with no gene match: 11. CDR3 amino acids: CASSPRAGGRAYEQYF. The CDR3, as DNA: TGTGCCAGCAGCCCTAGGGCAGGGGGCCGAGCCTACGAGCAGTACTTC.